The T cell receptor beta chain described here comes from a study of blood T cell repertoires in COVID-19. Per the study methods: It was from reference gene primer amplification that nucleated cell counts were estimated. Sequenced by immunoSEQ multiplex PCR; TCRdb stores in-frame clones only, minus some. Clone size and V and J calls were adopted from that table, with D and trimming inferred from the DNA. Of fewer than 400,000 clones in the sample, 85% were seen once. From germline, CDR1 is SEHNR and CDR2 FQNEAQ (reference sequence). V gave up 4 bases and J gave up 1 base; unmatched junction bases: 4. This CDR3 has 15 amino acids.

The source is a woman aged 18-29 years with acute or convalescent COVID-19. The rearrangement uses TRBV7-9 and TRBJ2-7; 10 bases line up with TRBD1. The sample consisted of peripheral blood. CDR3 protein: CASSSPGQGSYEQYF. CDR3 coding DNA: TGTGCCAGCAGCTCCCCGGGACAGGGGTCCTACGAGCAGTACTTC. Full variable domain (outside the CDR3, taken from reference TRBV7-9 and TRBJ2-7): DTGVSQNPRHKITKRGQNVTFRCDPISEHNRLYWYRQTLGQGPEFLTYFQNEAQLEKSRLLSDRFSAERPKGSFSTLEIQRTEQGDSAMYLCASSSPGQGSYEQYFGPGTRLTVT.